The present T cell receptor (beta chain) was sequenced within a study of CD8 T cells in ankylosing spondylitis. For TCR beta, libraries came from quantitative 5'-RACE with molecular barcodes. Via MiXCR, TCRdb re-called the 5' RACE reads, giving one row per CDR3 protein. The repertoire holds nearly 350,000 distinct CDR3 sequences, with roughly 14% as singletons. CDR3 length: 14 residues. Germline loops: CDR1 SGHKS, CDR2 YYEKEE (reference sequence). V lost 4 bases and J 0 bases, leaving 11 bases between the germline ends. The sequencing sample was made of blood, either unsorted or a sorted T cell fraction (not recorded which). V and J are TRBV5-5 and TRBJ2-7; perhaps D is TRBD1 or TRBD2 (6 bases each). The clonotype was recovered from a male donor with ankylosing spondylitis or in good health (not recorded which). The CDR3 DNA follows: TGTGCCAGCAGCATACAGGGAGGCTCCTACGAGCAGTACTTC. Its translation: CASSIQGGSYEQYF. Full variable domain (remainder filled in from reference TRBV5-5 and TRBJ2-7): DAGVTQSPTHLIKTRGQQVTLRCSPISGHKSVSWYQQVLGQGPQFIFQYYEKEERGRGNFPDRFSARQFPNYSSELNVNALLLGDSALYLCASSIQGGSYEQYFGPGTRLTVT.